The next 16 T cell receptor beta chains were all read from a single sample in a study of blood T cells in healthy people across ages. PCR was performed a second time for roughly 7 to 12 cycles using a sample-barcoded 5' primer and a J-beta primer mix. Via MiXCR, TCRdb re-called the 5' RACE reads, giving one row per CDR3 protein. Of approximately 1,000,000 distinct CDR3 sequences listed, roughly 45% are singletons. The sample consisted of blood. These receptors all stem from a woman aged 60-75 years in good health.

This clonotype appeared a few times. The V call is TRBV25-1, the J call TRBJ2-3; D unclear. CDR1 is MGHDK, CDR2 SYGVNS, per germline. Trimming cost V 6 bases and J 7 bases, with 11 bases left between them. There are 12 residues in the CDR3. This chain's CDR3 is CASRGSVNTQYF. The DNA for the CDR3 is TGTGCCAGCAGAGGTTCTGTAAATACGCAGTATTTT. The full variable domain, its missing parts supplied by reference TRBV25-1 and TRBJ2-3, is EADIYQTPRYLVIGTGKKITLECSQTMGHDKMYWYQQDPGMELHLIHYSYGVNSTEKGDLSSESTVSRIRTEHFPLTLESARPSHTSQYLCASRGSVNTQYFGPGTRLTVL.

The J gene is TRBJ2-3, the V gene TRBV10-3; 11 bases agree with TRBD2. CDR3 length: 15 amino acids. The trim removed 5 bases at V and 4 bases at J, leaving 5 bases unmatched. Per germline, CDR1 ENHRY and CDR2 SYGVKD. CDR3 in DNA: TGTGCCATCAGTCCCACTAGCGGGAGTGCAGATACGCAGTATTTT. Residues: CAISPTSGSADTQYF.

The chain's CDR3 is CSAQGAGGEKLFF. CDR3 nucleotides: TGCAGTGCTCAGGGGGCGGGCGGGGAGAAACTGTTTTTT. V gene TRBV20-1 combines with J gene TRBJ1-4; 8 bases are shared with TRBD1. CDR1 and CDR2 from the germline V gene are DFQATT and SNEGSKA (reference sequence). V lost 5 bases, J lost 11 bases, and 10 bases stayed unmatched. The length of the CDR3 is 13 residues.

Notes on this clonotype: One end of the junction does not line up with germline, which may come from a read error. The CDR3 reads CVSSLVGSEQYF. The CDR3 DNA reads as TGCGTCAGCAGCCTAGTGGGGAGCGAGCAGTACTTC. The chain carries TRBV5-1 and TRBJ2-7, with D possibly being TRBD2 (5 bases). Germline V gives CDR1 SGHRS, CDR2 YFSETQ. CDR3 length: 12 residues.

The chain has TRBV12-3 or TRBV12-4 and TRBJ1-1, with no clear D. Trimming cost V 6 bases and J 4 bases, with 18 bases left between them. This CDR3 has 15 amino acids. CDR3 bases: TGTGCCAGCAGCCTACAGACGCAGACGGTCACTGAAGCTTTCTTT. Its translation: CASSLQTQTVTEAFF.

This clonotype has a handful of counts. V and J are TRBV20-1 and TRBJ1-5; 7 positions agree with TRBD1. V trimming: 2 bases; J trimming: 2 bases; junction bases outside the gene matches: 3. The CDR3 covers 14 residues. Germline-derived CDR1 and CDR2 are DFQATT and SNEGSKA (reference sequence). The CDR3 region has the DNA TGCAGTGCTAGAACAGGGGAAGGCAATCAGCCCCAGCATTTT. Amino acid sequence: CSARTGEGNQPQHF.

V usage is TRBV15 and J usage is TRBJ2-3; TRBD2 matches at 11 bases. The CDR3 loop spans 15 amino acids. The germline V gene has CDR1 LNHNV and CDR2 YYDKDF (reference sequence). Germline trimming cut 3 bases from V and 3 bases from J; bases unmatched to any gene: 2. CDR3 sequence reads: CATSRASGGTDTQYF. The CDR3 DNA reads as TGTGCCACCAGCAGGGCTAGCGGGGGGACAGATACGCAGTATTTT.

This clonotype was counted between two and nine times. The chain uses TRBV10-3 and TRBJ1-1; TRBD1 matches 7 bases. The CDR3 covers 16 residues. The germline V gene encodes CDR1 ENHRY and CDR2 SYGVKD. V dropped 6 bases and J dropped 2; count of bases not matched to a gene: 12. Written as DNA, the CDR3 is TGTGCCATCAGCCAGACTCCAGGGGGGACCAACACTGAAGCTTTCTTT. This translates into CAISQTPGGTNTEAFF.

The chain is built from TRBV11-2 and TRBJ2-7; D could derive from TRBD1 or TRBD2 (5 bases each). This CDR3 has 15 residues. CDR1 and CDR2 (germline): SGHAT, FQNNGV. Trimming left V 3 bases short and J 7 bases short, with 19 bases between. CDR3 loop: CASSFPLRLEGEQYF. CDR3 DNA sequence: TGTGCCAGCAGCTTTCCCTTACGGCTAGAGGGGGAGCAGTACTTC.

This clonotype was seen only a few times. V usage is TRBV10-3 and J usage is TRBJ1-2; D might be TRBD1 (5 bases). The CDR3 runs to 10 residues. V was trimmed by 8 bases and J by 8 bases, leaving 9 bases between them. CDR1 and CDR2 (germline): ENHRY, SYGVKD. The CDR3 loop reads CAIGAGGYTF. DNA of the CDR3: TGTGCCATCGGGGCAGGAGGCTACACCTTC.

The chain combines TRBV6-2 or TRBV6-3 with TRBJ2-7; the match to TRBD2 covers 11 bases. Germline-derived CDR1 and CDR2 are MNHEY and SVGEGT. V was clipped by 7 bases and J by 2 bases; unmatched bases: 13. This CDR3 has 17 residues. CDR3 sequence reads: CASTYGTSGMLTYEQYF. DNA for the CDR3: TGTGCCAGCACCTACGGGACTAGCGGAATGTTAACCTACGAGCAGTACTTC.

V gene TRBV7-8 combines with J gene TRBJ2-3; D gene uncertain. Trimming removed 6 bases from V and 3 bases from J, with 19 bases in between. The CDR3 spans 16 residues. Germline-derived CDR1 and CDR2 are SGHVS and FQNEAQ. As DNA, the CDR3 is TGTGCCAGCAGTAACCCGCCGGGCCGCGCTACAGATACGCAGTATTTT. It is translated as CASSNPPGRATDTQYF.

The chain joins TRBV20-1 to TRBJ2-1; maybe TRBD2 (5 bases). This CDR3 region has 16 residues. The ends were cut back, 3 bases at V and 0 bases at J, with 15 bases in the middle. CDR1 and CDR2 from the germline V gene are DFQATT and SNEGSKA (reference sequence). CDR3 DNA: TGCAGTGCTAGTCCCAATAGCGCTAGCTCCTACAATGAGCAGTTCTTC. Protein: CSASPNSASSYNEQFF.

This clonotype was counted between two and nine times. This chain links TRBV24-1 with TRBJ2-3; 11 positions match TRBD2. The CDR3 sequence is 16 residues long. V was pared by 2 bases and J by 5 bases, with 5 bases of the junction left unmatched. Germline CDR1 KGHDR, CDR2 SFDVKD. The CDR3, as DNA: TGTGCCACCAGTGATTCACTAGCGGGAGATAAAGATACGCAGTATTTT. As protein: CATSDSLAGDKDTQYF.

CDR3 DNA sequence: TGTGCCAGCAGCCGCAACAGGCCCCAGCATTTT. It specifies CASSRNRPQHF. The rearrangement links TRBV28 to TRBJ1-5, with no clear D. V lost 6 bases to trimming and J lost 9 bases, with 9 bases between them. The germline V gene has CDR1 MDHEN and CDR2 SYDVKM. The CDR3 has 11 amino acids.

The J gene is TRBJ2-1, the V gene TRBV20-1; 7 bases align to TRBD1. Germline V gene data show CDR1 as DFQATT and CDR2 as SNEGSKA (reference sequence). The V gene end was trimmed by 4 bases and the J gene end by 0 bases; junction bases not matched to a gene: 9. This CDR3 contains 16 residues. The CDR3 nucleotides read TGCAGTGCTACCTCACAAACAGGGGTCTCCTACAATGAGCAGTTCTTC. It encodes CSATSQTGVSYNEQFF.